What follows are 9 T cell receptor beta chains derived from one specimen sequenced in a study of tumor and adjacent non-tumor tissue in lung cancer. The library came from three nested PCR rounds adapted from ARM-PCR protocols. TCRdb re-derived calls from the multiplex PCR reads in MiXCR, one entry per CDR3 protein. The sample contains some 99,000 distinct CDR3 sequences, 75% of which appear only once. This sample's RNA came from whole unsorted tissue. The source material was lung tumor tissue. These receptors all stem from a woman aged 55-70 years with non-small cell lung cancer.

A note on this clonotype: This may stem from a read error, because a much larger clone lies one nucleotide away. This chain connects TRBV6-2 or TRBV6-3 to TRBJ1-6; D call uncertain. This CDR3 region has 14 residues. CDR1 MNHEY and CDR2 SVGEGT come from the germline V gene. CDR3 in DNA: TGTGCCAGCGTCAAGGGATCGGGTAATTCACCCCTCTACTTT. Its protein is CASVKGSGNSPLYF.

Note on this clonotype: With a much larger clone just one base away, this may be a read error. The chain uses TRBV20-1 and TRBJ2-3; D possibly corresponds to TRBD2 (6 bases). The CDR3 length is 15 residues. Per germline, CDR1 DFQATT and CDR2 SNEGSKA (reference sequence). The germline V and J ends were trimmed by 7 bases and 2 bases, with 19 bases remaining between them. CDR3 nucleotides: TGCAGTGTCAAGACTAGTCGCTATTACACAGATACGCAGTATTTT. It is translated as CSVKTSRYYTDTQYF.

Details on this clonotype: One junction end disagrees with the germline gene, perhaps due to a read error. This chain connects TRBV20-1 to TRBJ2-5, with D perhaps matching TRBD1 (6 bases). The CDR3 contains 13 residues. From germline, CDR1 is DFQATT and CDR2 SNEGSKA (reference sequence). The CDR3 DNA reads TGTAGTGTAACTCGACAGGTTCAAGAGACCCAGTACTTC. Amino acids: CSVTRQVQETQYF.

In the case of this clonotype: The germline gene is not matched at one end of the junction; a read error may be the cause. The chain uses TRBV11-2 and TRBJ2-7; D may be TRBD2 (7 bases). CDR1 and CDR2 (germline): SGHAT, FQNNGV. The CDR3 runs 16 residues. For the CDR3, the DNA is TGTGCCAACAGCTTAGATGACGGGGGGCTATCCTACGAGCAGTACTTC. It is translated as CANSLDDGGLSYEQYF. Full variable domain (outside the CDR3, taken from reference TRBV11-2 and TRBJ2-7): EAGVAQSPRYKIIEKRQSVAFWCNPISGHATLYWYQQILGQGPKLLIQFQNNGVVDDSQLPKDRFSAERLKGVDSTLKIQPAKLEDSAVYLCANSLDDGGLSYEQYFGPGTRLTVT.

Regarding this clonotype: At one of its ends the junction is not consistent with the germline gene, which may arise from a read error. The chain couples TRBV28 to TRBJ2-7; D is perhaps TRBD2 (6 bases). From germline, CDR1 is MDHEN and CDR2 SYDVKM. The CDR3 spans 15 residues. As DNA, the CDR3 is TGTGCCAGCAGTTTAGTAGTGGGGGGATCCTACGAACAGTACTTC. Its protein product is CASSLVVGGSYEQYF.

The sample holds many counts of this clonotype. V usage is TRBV14 and J usage is TRBJ1-1; D is ambiguous. V shed 4 bases and J shed 1 base, with 7 bases lying between them. Germline V gene sequence: CDR1 SGHDN, CDR2 FVKESK. The CDR3 is made up of 13 amino acids. The CDR3 coding sequence is TGTGCCAGCAGCCGAACAAAGAACACTGAAGCTTTCTTT. Encoded protein: CASSRTKNTEAFF.

Concerning this clonotype itself: This may arise from a read error, as a much more abundant clone is one base away. V gene TRBV5-1 combines with J gene TRBJ2-5; D ambiguous. CDR3 length: 12 amino acids. CDR1 and CDR2 (germline): SGHRS, YFSETQ. The CDR3 sequence: CTSSLGQETQYF. The CDR3 DNA reads TGCACCAGCAGCTTAGGCCAAGAGACCCAGTACTTC.

In regard to this clonotype: This sequence may be a read error, since a much larger clone differs from it by one base. Given the absence of the conserved phenylalanine or tryptophan at the CDR3 end, a read error is likely. The V call is TRBV6-5, the J call TRBJ2-1; D is perhaps TRBD2 (6 bases). Germline V lookup: CDR1 MNHEY, CDR2 SVGAGI. V lost 2 bases and J 4 bases, leaving 12 bases between the germline ends. The CDR3 extends over 15 amino acids. CDR3 coding DNA: TGTGCCAGCAGTTACACGGGGGAAGGGTACAATGAGCAGTTCTTA. Protein product: CASSYTGEGYNEQFL.

The gene calls are TRBV29-1 and TRBJ2-5; 7 bases are shared with TRBD2. Germline V CDR1 and CDR2: SQVTM, ANQGSEA. Unmatched junction bases numbered 16, after V lost 7 bases and J lost 14 bases. This CDR3 has 12 amino acids. CDR3 protein: CSARRGGETKYF. CDR3 coding DNA: TGCAGCGCCCGTCGCGGGGGTGAGACCAAATACTTC.